This T cell receptor beta chain was identified in a study of blood T cell repertoires in COVID-19 (dated by TCRdb to the early 2020s). Study-wide context: Collaborator samples came from the United States, Italy and Spain and covered acute and convalescent phases of COVID-19. The prospective study material was composed of cDNA or gDNA derived from T cells, B-cell-depleted T cells, or PBMCs. The dataset comprised deeply sampled blood TCRbeta repertoires from subjects exposed to, actively infected with, or recovered from COVID-19. The repertoires were released in a freely available public database intended as a resource for research on the immune response to SARS-CoV-2. Samples came from the ongoing ImmuneRACE study (first 160 participants) plus 1,254 subjects from 6 global collaborators. Nearly every sample came with metadata listing a de-identified subject ID, COVID-19 status, age in years and sex. Where HLA class I and class II types were available, the types were taken from metadata supplied by the sample provider, not from assay-based typing. The investigation overall reported the following: How much clinical and demographic metadata was included differed by source and by participant, and the metadata was provided uncurated.

As regards this clone: The specificity of this receptor is unknown. No much larger clone exists at a distance of one base, and base qualities are not known.

V loses 4 bases, J loses 1 base, and the germline ends lie 9 bases apart. Measured from the cysteine to the phenylalanine, the CDR3 is 14 residues long. Only the CDR3 DNA is retained, 42 bases long and in frame from the first base. From the germline V gene, CDR1 is SGHDT and CDR2 is YYEEEE. The collaborating institutions used their own protocols to collect whole blood in K2EDTA tubes. For TCRbeta analysis, collaborator samples were shipped as frozen whole blood, as isolated PBMCs, or as DNA extracted from either sample type. TCRbeta CDR3 regions were amplified from genomic DNA using the immunoSEQ Assay, a bias-controlled multiplex PCR. As for how the authors treated the data: Within the assay, amplification of reference gene primers was used to estimate how many nucleated cells each sample contained. To quantify the absolute abundance of each unique TCRbeta CDR3 rearrangement, sequence reads were collapsed and filtered. For each sample, productive Simpson clonality was calculated by taking the square root of Simpson's diversity index across productive rearrangements. The table was pulled from immuneACCESS by TCRdb, which kept in-frame rearrangements only. Such tables lose some clones; where checked, under half of the loss comes from unresolved V genes, and the rest has no known cause. Clone size and V and J calls were adopted from that table, with D and trimming inferred from the DNA. The sample has roughly 67,000 clones on record, approximately 84% of them singletons. The leading ten clones occupy 7.5% to 9.5% of the sample.

This clonotype was obtained from a man aged 45-65 years with active COVID-19. Sequenced input: peripheral blood. In this chain, TRBV5-6 is recombined with TRBJ1-5; matching of 5 bases hints at TRBD1 as the D gene. The CDR3 region reads CASSRGGSNQPQHF. The DNA sequence is as follows: TGTGCCAGCAGCCGCGGGGGGAGCAATCAGCCCCAGCATTTT.